This T cell receptor beta chain was documented in a study of cytomegalovirus exposure and HLA in healthy donors. Looking at the study overall: The same platform was used for the 95 to 150 validation repertoires and the 500 to 700 first-cohort repertoires, a later analysis reported.

As concerns this clone: Antigen unknown.

Whole-study findings and limits: Over 150 TCR beta chains were listed as cytomegalovirus-associated.

Separate from the approximately 670-subject first cohort was the 120-subject validation cohort, to which the donors belonged. V was cut by 0 bases and J by 4 bases, with 19 bases left in between. The CDR3 sequence is 19 residues long. The germline CDR1 and CDR2 sequences are LGHNA and YNFKEQ. Data came from immunoSEQ multiplex PCR; TCRdb stores just in-frame clones and leaves some out. This table holds 110,000 to 150,000 clones, approximately 91% found once. The source is a young man in good health and CMV-seronegative. The chain uses TRBV4-2 and TRBJ1-6; tentatively, D is TRBD1 (5 bases). The specimen sequenced was PBMCs. CDR3 loop: CASSQDPRSGSGYNSPLHF. DNA of the CDR3: TGTGCCAGCAGCCAAGATCCCCGTTCAGGTTCAGGGTATAATTCACCCCTCCACTTT.